The TCR beta chain described here comes from a study of beta chain features in type 1 diabetes. General study findings and limits: Shorter TCRB CDR3s, moderately but significantly so, marked every one of the four CD4+ subsets in Type 1 diabetes patients.

Losses at the gene ends were 5 bases for V and 7 bases for J; bases not matched to a gene: 1. The germline CDR1 and CDR2 sequences are LNHDA and SQIVND (reference sequence). The CDR3 length is 12 residues. Sequenced material consisted of expressed TCRB transcripts (all of the isolated RNA was reverse transcribed). The protocol was immunoSEQ multiplex PCR, while the TCRdb copy is restricted to in-frame clones and leaves out a portion. The sample has about 620,000 clones; around 15% are singletons. This clone was counted a few times. Antigen specificity is unknown. CD45RO/CCR7/CD25/CD127/CD95/CD27 separated CD4+ naive, central memory, regulatory and stem cell-like memory cells by sorting. Each of the sorted populations had a purity greater than 98%.

This clonotype originated in a man aged 18 to 29 in good health. The J gene is TRBJ1-5, the V gene TRBV19; 8 positions match TRBD1. The specimen sequenced was naive CD4+ T cells from blood. The CDR3 region is CASSDRGQPQHF. Written as DNA, the CDR3 is TGTGCCAGTAGTGACAGGGGACAGCCCCAGCATTTT.